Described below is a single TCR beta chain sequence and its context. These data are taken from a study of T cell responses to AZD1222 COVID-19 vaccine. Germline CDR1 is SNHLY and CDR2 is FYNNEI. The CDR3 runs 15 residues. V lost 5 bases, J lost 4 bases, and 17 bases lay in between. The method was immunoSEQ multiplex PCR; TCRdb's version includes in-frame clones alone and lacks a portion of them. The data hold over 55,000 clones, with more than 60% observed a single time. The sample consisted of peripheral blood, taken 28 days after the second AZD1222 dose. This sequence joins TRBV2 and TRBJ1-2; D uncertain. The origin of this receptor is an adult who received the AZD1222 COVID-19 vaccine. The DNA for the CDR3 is TGTGCCAGCAGTAGGTCTGAGGCGGATGTCTATGGCTACACCTTC. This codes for CASSRSEADVYGYTF.